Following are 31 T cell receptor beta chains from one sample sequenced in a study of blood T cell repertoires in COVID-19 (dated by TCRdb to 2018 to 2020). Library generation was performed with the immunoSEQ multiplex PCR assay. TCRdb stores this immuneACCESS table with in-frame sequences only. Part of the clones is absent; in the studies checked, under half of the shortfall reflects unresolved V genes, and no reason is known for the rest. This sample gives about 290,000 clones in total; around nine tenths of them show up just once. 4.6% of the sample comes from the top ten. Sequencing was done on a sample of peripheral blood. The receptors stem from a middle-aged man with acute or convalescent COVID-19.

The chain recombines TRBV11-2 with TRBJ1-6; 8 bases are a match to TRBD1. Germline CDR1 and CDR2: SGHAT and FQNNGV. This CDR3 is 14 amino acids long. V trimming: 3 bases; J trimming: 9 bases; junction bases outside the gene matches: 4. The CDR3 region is CASSLDRASSPLHF. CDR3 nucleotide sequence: TGTGCCAGCAGCTTGGACAGGGCGAGTTCACCCCTCCACTTT.

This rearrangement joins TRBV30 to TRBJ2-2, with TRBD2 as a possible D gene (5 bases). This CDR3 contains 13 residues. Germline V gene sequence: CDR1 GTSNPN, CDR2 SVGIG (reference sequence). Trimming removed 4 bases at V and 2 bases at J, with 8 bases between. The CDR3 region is CAWKEGNTGELFF. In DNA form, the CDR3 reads TGTGCCTGGAAAGAGGGAAACACCGGGGAGCTGTTTTTT.

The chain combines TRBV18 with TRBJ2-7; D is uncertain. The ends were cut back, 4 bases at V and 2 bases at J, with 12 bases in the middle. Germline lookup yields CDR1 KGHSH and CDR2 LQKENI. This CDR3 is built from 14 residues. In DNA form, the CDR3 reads TGTGCCAGCTCACTCGGGTATTTTCCCTACGAGCAGTACTTC. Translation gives CASSLGYFPYEQYF.

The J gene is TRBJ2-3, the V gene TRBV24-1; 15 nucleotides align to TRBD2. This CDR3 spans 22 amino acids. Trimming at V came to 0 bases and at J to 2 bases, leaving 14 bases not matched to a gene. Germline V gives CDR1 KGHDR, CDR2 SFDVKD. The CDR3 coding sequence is TGTGCCACCAGTGATTTGGGGACTAGCGGGGGGACCTTTACCTCCCTCACAGATACGCAGTATTTT. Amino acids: CATSDLGTSGGTFTSLTDTQYF.

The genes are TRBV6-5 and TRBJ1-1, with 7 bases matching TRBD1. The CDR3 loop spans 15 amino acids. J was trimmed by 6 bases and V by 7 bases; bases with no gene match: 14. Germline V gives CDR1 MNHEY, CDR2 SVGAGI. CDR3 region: CASTASAIDRAEAFF. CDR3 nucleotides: TGTGCCAGCACCGCGTCGGCCATCGACAGGGCTGAAGCTTTCTTT.

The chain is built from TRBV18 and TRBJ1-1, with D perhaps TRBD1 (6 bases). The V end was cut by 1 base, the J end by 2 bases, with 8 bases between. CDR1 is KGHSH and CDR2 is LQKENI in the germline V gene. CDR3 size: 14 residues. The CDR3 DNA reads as TGTGCCAGCTCACCACAACAGGGAAACACTGAAGCTTTCTTT. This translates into CASSPQQGNTEAFF.

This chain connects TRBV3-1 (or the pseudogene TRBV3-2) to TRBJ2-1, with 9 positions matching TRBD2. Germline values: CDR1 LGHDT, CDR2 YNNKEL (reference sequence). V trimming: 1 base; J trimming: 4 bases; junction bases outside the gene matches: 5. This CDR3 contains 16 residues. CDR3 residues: CASSQGLAGWYNEQFF. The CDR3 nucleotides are TGTGCCAGCAGCCAAGGCCTAGCGGGGTGGTACAATGAGCAGTTCTTC.

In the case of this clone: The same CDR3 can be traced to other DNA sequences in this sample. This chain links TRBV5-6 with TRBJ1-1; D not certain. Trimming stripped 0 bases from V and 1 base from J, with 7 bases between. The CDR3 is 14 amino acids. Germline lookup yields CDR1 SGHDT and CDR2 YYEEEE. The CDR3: CASSLGRRNTEAFF. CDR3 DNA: TGTGCCAGCAGCTTGGGGAGGAGGAACACTGAAGCTTTCTTT.

The DNA for the CDR3 is TGTGCCAGCAGTTTTGCAGCGGGGCTTGGATACGAGCAGTACTTC. This encodes CASSFAAGLGYEQYF. The chain couples TRBV27 to TRBJ2-7, with TRBD2 matching over 7 bases. V trimming: 3 bases; J trimming: 4 bases; junction bases outside the gene matches: 9. Per the germline V gene, CDR1 is MNHEY and CDR2 is SMNVEV (reference sequence). CDR3 size: 15 residues.

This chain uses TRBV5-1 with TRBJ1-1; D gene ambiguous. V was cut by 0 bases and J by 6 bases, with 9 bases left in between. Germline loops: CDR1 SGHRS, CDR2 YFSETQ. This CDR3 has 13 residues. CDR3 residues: CASSLVTRSEAFF. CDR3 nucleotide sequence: TGCGCCAGCAGCTTGGTCACGCGGTCTGAAGCTTTCTTT.

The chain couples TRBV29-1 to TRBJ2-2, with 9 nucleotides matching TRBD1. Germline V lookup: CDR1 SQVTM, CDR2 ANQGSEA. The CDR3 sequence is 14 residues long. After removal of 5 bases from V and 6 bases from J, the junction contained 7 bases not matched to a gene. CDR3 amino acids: CSVQNRDRAGELFF. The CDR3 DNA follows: TGCAGCGTTCAAAACCGGGACAGGGCCGGGGAGCTGTTTTTT.

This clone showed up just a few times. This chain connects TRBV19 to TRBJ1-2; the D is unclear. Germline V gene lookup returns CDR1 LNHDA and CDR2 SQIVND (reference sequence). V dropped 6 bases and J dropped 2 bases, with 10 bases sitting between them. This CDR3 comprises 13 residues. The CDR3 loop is CASSFATNYGYTF. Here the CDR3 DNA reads TGTGCCAGTAGCTTTGCTACCAACTATGGCTACACCTTC.

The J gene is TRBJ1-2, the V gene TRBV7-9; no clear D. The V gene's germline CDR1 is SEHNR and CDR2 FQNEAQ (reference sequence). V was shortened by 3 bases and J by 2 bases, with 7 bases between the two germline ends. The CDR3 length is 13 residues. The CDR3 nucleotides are TGTGCCAGCAGCTTCGAGAACAACTATGGCTACACCTTC. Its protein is CASSFENNYGYTF.

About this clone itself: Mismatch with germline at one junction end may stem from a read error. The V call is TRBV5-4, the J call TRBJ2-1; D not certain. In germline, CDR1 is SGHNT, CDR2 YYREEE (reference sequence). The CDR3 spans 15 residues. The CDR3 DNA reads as TGTGCCAGCAGCTTAGATAGAGGATCCTTCAATGAGCAGTTCTTC. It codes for CASSLDRGSFNEQFF.

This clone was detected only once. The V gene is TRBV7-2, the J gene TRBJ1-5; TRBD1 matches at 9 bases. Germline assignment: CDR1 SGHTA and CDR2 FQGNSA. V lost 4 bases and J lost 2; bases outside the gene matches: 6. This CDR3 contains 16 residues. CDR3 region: CASSYGTGKGNQPQHF. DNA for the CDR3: TGTGCCAGCAGCTATGGGACAGGGAAGGGCAATCAGCCCCAGCATTTT. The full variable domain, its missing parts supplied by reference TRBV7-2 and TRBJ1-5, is GAGVSQSPSNKVTEKGKDVELRCDPISGHTALYWYRQSLGQGLEFLIYFQGNSAPDKSGLPSDRFSAERTGGSVSTLTIQRTQQEDSAVYLCASSYGTGKGNQPQHFGDGTRLSIL.

The CDR3 DNA is TGTGCCAGCAGCCAATGGAGCCTAGCGGCTACCTACGAGCAGTACTTC. This gives the protein CASSQWSLAATYEQYF. The chain carries TRBV3-1 (or the pseudogene TRBV3-2) and TRBJ2-7, with TRBD2 matching over 7 bases. This CDR3 is 16 amino acids long. V shed 2 bases and J 2 bases; nucleotides not matched to a gene: 9. CDR1 is LGHDT, CDR2 YNNKEL, per germline (reference sequence).

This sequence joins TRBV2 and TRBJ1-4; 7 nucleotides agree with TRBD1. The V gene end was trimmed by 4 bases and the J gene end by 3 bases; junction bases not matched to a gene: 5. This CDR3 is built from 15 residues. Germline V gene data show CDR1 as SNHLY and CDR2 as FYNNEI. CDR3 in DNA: TGTGCCAGCAGTGTTACAGGGGCCTCTAATGAAAAACTGTTTTTT. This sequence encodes CASSVTGASNEKLFF.

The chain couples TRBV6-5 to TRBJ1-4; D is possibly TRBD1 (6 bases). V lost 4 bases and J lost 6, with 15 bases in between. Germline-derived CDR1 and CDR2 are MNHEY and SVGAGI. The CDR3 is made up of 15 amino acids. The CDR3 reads CASSSVGTMHEKLFF. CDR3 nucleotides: TGTGCCAGCAGTTCCGTTGGGACAATGCATGAAAAACTGTTTTTT.

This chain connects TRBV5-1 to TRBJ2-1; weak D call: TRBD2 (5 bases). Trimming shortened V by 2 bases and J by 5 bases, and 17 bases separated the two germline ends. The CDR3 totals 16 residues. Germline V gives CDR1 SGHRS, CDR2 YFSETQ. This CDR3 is CASSFLIQTGDNEQFF. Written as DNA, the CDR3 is TGCGCCAGCAGCTTCCTCATTCAAACCGGGGACAATGAGCAGTTCTTC. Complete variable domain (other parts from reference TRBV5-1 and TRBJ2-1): KAGVTQTPRYLIKTRGQQVTLSCSPISGHRSVSWYQQTPGQGLQFLFEYFSETQRNKGNFPGRFSGRQFSNSRSEMNVSTLELGDSALYLCASSFLIQTGDNEQFFGPGTRLTVL.

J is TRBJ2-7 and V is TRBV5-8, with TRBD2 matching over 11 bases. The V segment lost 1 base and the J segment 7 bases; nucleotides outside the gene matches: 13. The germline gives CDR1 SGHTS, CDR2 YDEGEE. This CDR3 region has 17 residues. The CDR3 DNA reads TGTGCCAGCAGCTTGAGGGTACTAGCGGGAGAACTACGAGAGCAGTACTTC. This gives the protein CASSLRVLAGELREQYF.

CDR3 loop: CASRRTGDRTEAFF. The CDR3 DNA is TGTGCCAGCAGGCGGACAGGGGATCGGACTGAAGCTTTCTTT. This rearrangement joins TRBV14 to TRBJ1-1; 9 positions match TRBD1. The V segment lost 6 bases and the J segment 5 bases; nucleotides outside the gene matches: 7. The germline gives CDR1 SGHDN, CDR2 FVKESK. This CDR3 has 14 amino acids.

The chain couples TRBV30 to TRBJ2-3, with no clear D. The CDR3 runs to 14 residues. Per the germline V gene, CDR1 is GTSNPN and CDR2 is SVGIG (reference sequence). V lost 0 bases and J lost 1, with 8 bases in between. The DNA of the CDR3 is TGTGCCTGGAGTGTACCAGTGGGCACAGATACGCAGTATTTT. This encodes CAWSVPVGTDTQYF.

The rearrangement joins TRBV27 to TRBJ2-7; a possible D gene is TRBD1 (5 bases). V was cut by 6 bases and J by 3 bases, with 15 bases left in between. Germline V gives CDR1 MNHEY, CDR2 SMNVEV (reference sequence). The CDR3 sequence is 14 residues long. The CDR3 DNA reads TGTGCCAGCAGGGAACAGGCATCGGGCTACGAGCAGTACTTC. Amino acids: CASREQASGYEQYF.

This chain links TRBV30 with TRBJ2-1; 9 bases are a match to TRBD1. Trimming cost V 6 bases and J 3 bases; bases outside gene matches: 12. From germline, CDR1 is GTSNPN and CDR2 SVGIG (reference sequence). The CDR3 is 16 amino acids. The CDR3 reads CACPGTGWAGYNEQFF. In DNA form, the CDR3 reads TGTGCCTGCCCAGGGACAGGGTGGGCCGGCTACAATGAGCAGTTCTTC.

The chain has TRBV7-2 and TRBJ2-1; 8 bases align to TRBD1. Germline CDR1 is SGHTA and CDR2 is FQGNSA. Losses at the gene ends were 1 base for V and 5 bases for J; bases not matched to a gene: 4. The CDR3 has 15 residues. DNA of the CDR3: TGTGCCAGCAGCTTAGGTCAGGGGGCCCACAATGAGCAGTTCTTC. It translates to CASSLGQGAHNEQFF.

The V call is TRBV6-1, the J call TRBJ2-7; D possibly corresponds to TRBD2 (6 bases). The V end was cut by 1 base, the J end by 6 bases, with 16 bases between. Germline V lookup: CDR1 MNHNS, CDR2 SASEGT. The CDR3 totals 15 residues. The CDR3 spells CASSEGGTALGEQYF. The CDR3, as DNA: TGTGCCAGCAGTGAAGGCGGGACGGCCTTAGGCGAGCAGTACTTC.

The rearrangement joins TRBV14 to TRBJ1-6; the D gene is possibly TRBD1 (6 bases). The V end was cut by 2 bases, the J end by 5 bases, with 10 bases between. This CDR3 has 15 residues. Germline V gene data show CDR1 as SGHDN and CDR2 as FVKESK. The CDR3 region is CASSQRGSNNSPLHF. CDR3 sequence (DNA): TGTGCCAGCAGCCAAAGGGGGAGTAATAATTCACCCCTCCACTTT.

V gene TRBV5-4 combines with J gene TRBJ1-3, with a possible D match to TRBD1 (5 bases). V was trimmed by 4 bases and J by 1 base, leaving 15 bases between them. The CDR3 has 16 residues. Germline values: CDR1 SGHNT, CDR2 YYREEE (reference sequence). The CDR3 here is CASSQIMGGSGNTIYF. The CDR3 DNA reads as TGTGCCAGCAGCCAAATAATGGGGGGGTCTGGAAACACCATATATTTT.

CDR3 sequence reads: CASSPLGAGSNQPQHF. In DNA form, the CDR3 reads TGCGCCAGCAGCCCTCTTGGGGCGGGAAGCAATCAGCCCCAGCATTTT. The chain has TRBV5-1 and TRBJ1-5; tentative D call: TRBD1 (5 bases). Between the trimmed V and J ends, which lost 4 bases and 1 base, there was a span of 15 bases. Germline loops: CDR1 SGHRS, CDR2 YFSETQ. The CDR3 spans 16 residues.

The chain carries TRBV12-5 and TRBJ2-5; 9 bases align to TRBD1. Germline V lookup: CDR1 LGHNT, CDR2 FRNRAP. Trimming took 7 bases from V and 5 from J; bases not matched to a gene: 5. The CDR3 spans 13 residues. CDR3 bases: TGTGCTAGTGAACAGGGGGCTGGGGAGACCCAGTACTTC. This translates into CASEQGAGETQYF.

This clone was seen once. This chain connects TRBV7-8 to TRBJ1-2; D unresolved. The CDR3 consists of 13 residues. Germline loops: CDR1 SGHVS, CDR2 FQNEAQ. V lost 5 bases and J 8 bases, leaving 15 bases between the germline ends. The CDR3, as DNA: TGTGCCAGCAGCCCGGTGGGCCAGATGGGCTACACCTTC. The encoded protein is CASSPVGQMGYTF.